This record looks at one T cell receptor (beta chain) sequence and its context. The data derive from a study of blood T cell repertoires in COVID-19. Study information: PBMCs, B-cell-depleted T cells, or T cells provided the cDNA or gDNA that made up the material.

The table came from immunoSEQ multiplex PCR; TCRdb's copy has only in-frame clones and leaves some out. The data show roughly 80,000 clones, around nine tenths seen once. Germline values: CDR1 SGHDT, CDR2 YYEEEE. CDR3 size: 17 residues. V was trimmed by 0 bases and J by 7 bases, leaving 17 bases between them. This chain links TRBV5-6 with TRBJ1-6; a weak D match, TRBD1 (5 bases). The TCR sequence derives from a woman in her fifties or sixties with acute or convalescent COVID-19. Sequenced material: peripheral blood. The CDR3 spells CASSLVVAQGRNSPLHF. For the CDR3, the DNA is TGTGCCAGCAGCTTGGTGGTGGCCCAGGGTCGGAATTCACCCCTCCACTTT.